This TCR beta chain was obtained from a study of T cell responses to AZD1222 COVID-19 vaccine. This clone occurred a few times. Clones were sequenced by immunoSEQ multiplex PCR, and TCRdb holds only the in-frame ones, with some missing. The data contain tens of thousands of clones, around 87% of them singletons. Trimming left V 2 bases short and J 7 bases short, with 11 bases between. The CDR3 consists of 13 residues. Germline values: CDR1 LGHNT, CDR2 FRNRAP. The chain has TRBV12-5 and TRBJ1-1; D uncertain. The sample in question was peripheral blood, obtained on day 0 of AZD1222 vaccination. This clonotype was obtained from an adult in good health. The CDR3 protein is CASGLTAGLEAFF. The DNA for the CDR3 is TGTGCTAGTGGTTTGACAGCCGGGCTTGAAGCTTTCTTT.